This T cell receptor (beta chain) was recovered during a study of blood T cell repertoires in COVID-19. Study at large: Samples taken during acute and convalescent COVID-19 were collected in the United States, Italy and Spain. PBMCs, B-cell-depleted T cells, or T cells were the source of the cDNA or gDNA that made up the material.

The V gene end was trimmed by 5 bases and the J gene end by 7 bases; junction bases not matched to a gene: 12. The CDR3 consists of 17 residues. The V gene's germline CDR1 is MNHEY and CDR2 SMNVEV (reference sequence). In the study's own analysis: Counts of nucleated cells, estimated from reference gene primer amplification, were obtained. This table comes from immunoSEQ multiplex PCR, and its TCRdb copy is limited to in-frame clones, with some not included. V and J calls and clone size follow that table, whereas D and trimming were derived from the DNA. The sample carries 130,000 to 150,000 clones, approximately 85% recorded once.

The sequence came from a human donor with acute or convalescent COVID-19. The donor label of this sample is uncertain. The rearrangement joins TRBV27 to TRBJ1-6, with 9 bases lining up with TRBD1. Material: peripheral blood. CDR3 protein: CASSLKPTGGGNSPLHF. In DNA form, the CDR3 reads TGTGCCAGCAGTCTCAAACCGACAGGGGGAGGGAATTCACCCCTCCACTTT.